This T cell receptor beta chain was identified in a study of blood T cells in healthy people across ages. There are a few counts of this clonotype. The antigen is undetermined. Germline-derived CDR1 and CDR2 are SGHTA and FQGTGA. V shed 8 bases, J shed 6 bases, and the junction held 7 bases outside the gene matches. The CDR3 runs 12 residues. The study, taken as a whole, reports: Naive T cell percentage by flow cytometry tracked strongly with beta diversity. A greater number of naive CD4+ cells and higher diversity distinguished long-lived donors from aged donors. Older individuals had lower TCR beta diversity per million T cells (the decline was roughly linear).

Every donor contributed roughly 11 milliliters of peripheral blood by blood draw. The use of a sample-barcoded 5' primer and a J-beta primer mix characterized a second PCR of roughly 6 to 11 cycles. TCRdb re-called the 5' RACE reads through MiXCR, storing one row per CDR3 protein. Of about 780,000 distinct CDR3 sequences listed, around 45% were seen once; the top ten hold less than 20%. This clonotype was sampled from a man older than 75 in good health. The chain combines TRBV7-3 with TRBJ2-7; 7 nucleotides align to TRBD1. The source material was blood. Written as DNA, the CDR3 is TGTGCCAGCGGGACAGCCCTCGGCGAGCAGTACTTC. Protein product: CASGTALGEQYF.